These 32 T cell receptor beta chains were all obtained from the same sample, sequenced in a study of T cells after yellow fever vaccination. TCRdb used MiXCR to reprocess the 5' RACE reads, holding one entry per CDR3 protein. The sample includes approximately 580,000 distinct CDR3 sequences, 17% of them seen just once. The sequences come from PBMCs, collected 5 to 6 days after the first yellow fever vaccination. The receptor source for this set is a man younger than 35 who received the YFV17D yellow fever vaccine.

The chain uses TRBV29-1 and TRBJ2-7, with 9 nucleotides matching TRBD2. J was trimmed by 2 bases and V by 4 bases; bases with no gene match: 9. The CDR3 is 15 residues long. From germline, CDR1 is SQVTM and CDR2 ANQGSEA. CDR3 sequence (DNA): TGCAGCGTTGTCGGCCTAGCGGGGCAAACCTACGAGCAGTACTTC. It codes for CSVVGLAGQTYEQYF.

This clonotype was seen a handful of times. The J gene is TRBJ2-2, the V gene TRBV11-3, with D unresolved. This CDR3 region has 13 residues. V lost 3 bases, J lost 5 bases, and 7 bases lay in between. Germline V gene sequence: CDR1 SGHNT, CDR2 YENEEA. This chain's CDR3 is CASSFRRTGELFF. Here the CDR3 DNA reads TGTGCCAGCAGCTTTCGCAGGACCGGGGAGCTGTTTTTT.

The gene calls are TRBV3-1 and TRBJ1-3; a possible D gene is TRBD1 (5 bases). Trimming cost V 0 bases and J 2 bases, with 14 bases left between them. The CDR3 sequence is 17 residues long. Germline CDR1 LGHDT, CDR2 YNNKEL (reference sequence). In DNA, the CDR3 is TGTGCCAGCAGCCAAGATCTTGTGGGGGGACCTGGAAACACCATATATTTT. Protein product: CASSQDLVGGPGNTIYF.

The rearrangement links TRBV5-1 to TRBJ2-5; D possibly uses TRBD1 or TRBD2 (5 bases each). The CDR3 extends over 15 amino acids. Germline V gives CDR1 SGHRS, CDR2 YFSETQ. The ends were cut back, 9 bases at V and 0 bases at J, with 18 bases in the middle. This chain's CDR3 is CATTDGRGDQETQYF. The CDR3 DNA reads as TGCGCCACCACGGATGGCCGAGGGGACCAAGAGACCCAGTACTTC.

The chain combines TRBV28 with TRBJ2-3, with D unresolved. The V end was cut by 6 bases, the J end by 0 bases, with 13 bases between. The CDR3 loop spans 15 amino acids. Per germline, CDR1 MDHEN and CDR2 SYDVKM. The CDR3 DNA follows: TGTGCCAGCAGCGGCACGCCAGCTAGCACAGATACGCAGTATTTT. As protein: CASSGTPASTDTQYF.

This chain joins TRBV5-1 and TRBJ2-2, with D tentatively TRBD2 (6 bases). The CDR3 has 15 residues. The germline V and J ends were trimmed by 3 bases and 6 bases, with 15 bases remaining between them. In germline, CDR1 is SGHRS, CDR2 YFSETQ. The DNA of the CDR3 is TGCGCCAGCAGCTGGTCAGGAGGGGAAGCCGGGGAGCTGTTTTTT. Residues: CASSWSGGEAGELFF.

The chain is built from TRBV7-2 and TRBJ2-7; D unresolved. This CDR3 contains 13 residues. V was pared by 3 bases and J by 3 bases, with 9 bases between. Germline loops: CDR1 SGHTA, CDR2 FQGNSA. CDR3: CASSFSTYYEQYF. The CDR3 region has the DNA TGTGCCAGCAGCTTCTCTACCTACTACGAGCAGTACTTC.

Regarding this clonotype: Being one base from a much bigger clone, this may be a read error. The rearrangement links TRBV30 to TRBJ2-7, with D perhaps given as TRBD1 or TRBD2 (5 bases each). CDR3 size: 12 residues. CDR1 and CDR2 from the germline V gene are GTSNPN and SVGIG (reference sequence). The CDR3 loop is CACGPIWDERYF. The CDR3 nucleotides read TGTGCCTGTGGGCCGATCTGGGACGAGCGGTACTTC.

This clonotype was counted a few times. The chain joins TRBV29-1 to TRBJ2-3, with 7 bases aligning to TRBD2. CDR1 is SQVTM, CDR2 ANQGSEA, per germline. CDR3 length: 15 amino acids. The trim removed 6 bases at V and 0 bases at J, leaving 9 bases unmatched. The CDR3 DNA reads TGCAGCGTGAACCGAGCAGCGGGGAGCACAGATACGCAGTATTTT. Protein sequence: CSVNRAAGSTDTQYF.

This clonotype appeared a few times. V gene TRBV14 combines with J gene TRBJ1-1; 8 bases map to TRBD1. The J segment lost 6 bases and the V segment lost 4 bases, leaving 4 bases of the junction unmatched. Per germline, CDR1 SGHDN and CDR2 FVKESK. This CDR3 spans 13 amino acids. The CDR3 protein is CASSRQGSSEAFF. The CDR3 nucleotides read TGTGCCAGCAGCCGACAGGGGTCCTCTGAAGCTTTCTTT.

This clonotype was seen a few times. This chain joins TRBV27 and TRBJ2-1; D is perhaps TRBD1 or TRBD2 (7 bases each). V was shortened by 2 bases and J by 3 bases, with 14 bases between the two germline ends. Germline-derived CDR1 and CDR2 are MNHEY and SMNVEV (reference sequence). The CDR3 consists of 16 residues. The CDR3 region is CASSLTARGGYNEQFF. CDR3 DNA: TGTGCCAGCAGTTTAACGGCCAGGGGGGGCTACAATGAGCAGTTCTTC.

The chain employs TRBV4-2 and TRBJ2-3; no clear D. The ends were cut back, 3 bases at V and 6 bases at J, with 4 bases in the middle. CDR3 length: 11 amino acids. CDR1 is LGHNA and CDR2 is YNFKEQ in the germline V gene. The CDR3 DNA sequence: TGTGCCAGCAGCCACAGGGATACGCAGTATTTT. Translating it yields CASSHRDTQYF.

In DNA, the CDR3 is TGTGCCAGCAGTCACACCCTGCGACTAGCGCGCACACCTCACTCTGGGGCCAACGTCCTGACTTTC. Its protein product is CASSHTLRLARTPHSGANVLTF. V is TRBV25-1 and J is TRBJ2-6; 8 bases agree with TRBD2. The germline V gene encodes CDR1 MGHDK and CDR2 SYGVNS. The V segment lost 5 bases and the J segment 0 bases; nucleotides outside the gene matches: 21. This CDR3 region has 22 residues.

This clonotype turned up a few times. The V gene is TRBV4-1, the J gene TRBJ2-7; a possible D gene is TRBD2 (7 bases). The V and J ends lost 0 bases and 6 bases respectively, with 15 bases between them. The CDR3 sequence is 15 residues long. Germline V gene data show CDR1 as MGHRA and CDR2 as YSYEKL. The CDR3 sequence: CASSQDGGGGVEQYV. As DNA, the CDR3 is TGCGCCAGCAGCCAAGATGGGGGAGGGGGGGTCGAGCAGTACGTC.

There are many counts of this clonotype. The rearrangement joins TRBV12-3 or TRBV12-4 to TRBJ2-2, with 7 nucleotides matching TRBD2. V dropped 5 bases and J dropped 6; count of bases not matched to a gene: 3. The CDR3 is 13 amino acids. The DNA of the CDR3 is TGTGCCAGCAGTCCCCGGGAGGCCGGGGAGCTGTTTTTT. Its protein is CASSPREAGELFF.

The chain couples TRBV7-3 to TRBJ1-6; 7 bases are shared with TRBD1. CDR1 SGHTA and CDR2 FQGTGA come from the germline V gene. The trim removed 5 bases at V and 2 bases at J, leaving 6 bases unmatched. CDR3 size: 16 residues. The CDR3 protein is CASSHRGGPYNSPLHF. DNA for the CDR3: TGTGCCAGCAGCCACAGGGGAGGACCCTATAATTCACCCCTCCACTTT.

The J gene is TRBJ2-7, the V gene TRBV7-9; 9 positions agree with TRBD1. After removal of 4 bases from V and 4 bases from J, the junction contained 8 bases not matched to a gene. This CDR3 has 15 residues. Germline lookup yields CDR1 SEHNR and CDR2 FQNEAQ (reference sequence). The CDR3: CASSSGTGKRYEQYV. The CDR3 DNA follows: TGTGCCAGCAGCTCCGGGACAGGGAAACGTTACGAGCAGTACGTC.

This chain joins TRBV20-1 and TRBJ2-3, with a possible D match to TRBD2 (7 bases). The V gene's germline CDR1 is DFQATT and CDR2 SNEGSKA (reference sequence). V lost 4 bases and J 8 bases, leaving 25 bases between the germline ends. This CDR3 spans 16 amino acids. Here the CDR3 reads CSAIGTVRGGPSTQYF. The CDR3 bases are TGCAGTGCTATTGGAACCGTTAGGGGGGGACCATCTACGCAGTATTTT.

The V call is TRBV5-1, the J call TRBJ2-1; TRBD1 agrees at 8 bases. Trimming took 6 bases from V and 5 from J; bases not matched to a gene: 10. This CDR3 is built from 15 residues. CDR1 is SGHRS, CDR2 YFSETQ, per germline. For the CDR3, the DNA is TGCGCCAGCACCGACCCGGGACAGGCTAACAATGAGCAGTTCTTC. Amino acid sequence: CASTDPGQANNEQFF.

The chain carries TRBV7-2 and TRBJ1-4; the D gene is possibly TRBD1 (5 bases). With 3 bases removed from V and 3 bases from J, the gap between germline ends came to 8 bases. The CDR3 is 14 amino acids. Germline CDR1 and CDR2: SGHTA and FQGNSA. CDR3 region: CASSLSGPNEKLFF. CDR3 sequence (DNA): TGTGCCAGCAGCTTGTCAGGGCCTAATGAAAAACTGTTTTTT.

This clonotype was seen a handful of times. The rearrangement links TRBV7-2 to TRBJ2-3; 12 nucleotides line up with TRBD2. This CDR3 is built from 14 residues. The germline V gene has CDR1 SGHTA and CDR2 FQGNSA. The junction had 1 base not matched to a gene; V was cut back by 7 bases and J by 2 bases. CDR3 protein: CASTSGGATDTQYF. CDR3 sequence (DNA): TGTGCCAGCACTAGCGGGGGGGCCACAGATACGCAGTATTTT.

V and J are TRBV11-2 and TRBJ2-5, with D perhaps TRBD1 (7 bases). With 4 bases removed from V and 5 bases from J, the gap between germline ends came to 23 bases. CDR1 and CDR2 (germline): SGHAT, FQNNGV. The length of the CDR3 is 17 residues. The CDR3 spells CASSSGVPGGRGETQYF. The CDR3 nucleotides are TGTGCCAGCAGCTCGGGGGTTCCAGGGGGGCGAGGGGAGACCCAGTACTTC.

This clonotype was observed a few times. CDR3 sequence: CASSFYQTGTQYF. The CDR3 DNA follows: TGTGCCAGCAGCTTTTATCAGACAGGCACGCAGTATTTT. The chain carries TRBV7-9 and TRBJ2-3, with a possible D match to TRBD1 (6 bases). Trimming took 3 bases from V and 9 from J, leaving 13 bases between them. The V gene's germline CDR1 is SEHNR and CDR2 FQNEAQ (reference sequence). CDR3 size: 13 residues.

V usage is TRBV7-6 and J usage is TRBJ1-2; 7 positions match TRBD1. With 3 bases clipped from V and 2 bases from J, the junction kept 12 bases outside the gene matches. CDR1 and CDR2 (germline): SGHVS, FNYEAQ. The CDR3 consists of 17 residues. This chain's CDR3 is CASSFNFARGLNYGYTF. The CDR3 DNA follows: TGTGCCAGCAGCTTTAACTTTGCGAGGGGGCTCAACTATGGCTACACCTTC. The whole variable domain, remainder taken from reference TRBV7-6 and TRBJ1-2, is GAGVSQSPRYKVTKRGQDVALRCDPISGHVSLYWYRQALGQGPEFLTYFNYEAQQDKSGLPNDRFSAERPEGSISTLTIQRTEQRDSAMYRCASSFNFARGLNYGYTFGSGTRLTVV.

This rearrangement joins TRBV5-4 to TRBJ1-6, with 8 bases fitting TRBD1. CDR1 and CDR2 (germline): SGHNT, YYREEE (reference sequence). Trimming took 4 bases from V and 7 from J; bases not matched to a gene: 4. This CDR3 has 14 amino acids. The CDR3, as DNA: TGTGCCAGCAGCACGGACAGGGCCAATTCACCCCTCCACTTT. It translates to CASSTDRANSPLHF. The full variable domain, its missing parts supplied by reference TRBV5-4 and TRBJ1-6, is ETGVTQSPTHLIKTRGQQVTLRCSSQSGHNTVSWYQQALGQGPQFIFQYYREEENGRGNFPPRFSGLQFPNYSSELNVNALELDDSALYLCASSTDRANSPLHFGNGTRLTVT.

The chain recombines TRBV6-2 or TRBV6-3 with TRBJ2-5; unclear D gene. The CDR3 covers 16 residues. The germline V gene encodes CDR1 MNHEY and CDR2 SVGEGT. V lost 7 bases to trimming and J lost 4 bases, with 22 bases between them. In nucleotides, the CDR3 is TGTGCCAGCACTGCCACGGGTACTATTCTTAGAGAGACCCAGTACTTC. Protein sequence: CASTATGTILRETQYF.

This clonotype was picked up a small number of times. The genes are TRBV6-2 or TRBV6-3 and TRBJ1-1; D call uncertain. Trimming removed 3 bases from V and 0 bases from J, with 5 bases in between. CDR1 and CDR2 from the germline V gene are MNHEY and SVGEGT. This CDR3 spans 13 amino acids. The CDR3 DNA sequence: TGTGCCAGCAGTTATGAGCTGAACACTGAAGCTTTCTTT. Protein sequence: CASSYELNTEAFF.

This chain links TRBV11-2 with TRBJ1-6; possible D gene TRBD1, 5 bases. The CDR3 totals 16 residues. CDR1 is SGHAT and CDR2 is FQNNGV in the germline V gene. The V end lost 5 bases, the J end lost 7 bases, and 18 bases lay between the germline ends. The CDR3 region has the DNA TGTGCCAGCAGCGCCCGCCCGGGGGGTAACAATTCACCCCTCCACTTT. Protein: CASSARPGGNNSPLHF.

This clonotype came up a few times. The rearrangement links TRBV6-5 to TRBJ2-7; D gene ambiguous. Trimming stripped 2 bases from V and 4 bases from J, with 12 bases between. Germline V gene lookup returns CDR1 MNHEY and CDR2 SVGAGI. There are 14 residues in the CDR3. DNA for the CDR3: TGTGCCAGCAGTTACCGTGGCAGTCAATACGAGCAGTACGTC. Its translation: CASSYRGSQYEQYV.

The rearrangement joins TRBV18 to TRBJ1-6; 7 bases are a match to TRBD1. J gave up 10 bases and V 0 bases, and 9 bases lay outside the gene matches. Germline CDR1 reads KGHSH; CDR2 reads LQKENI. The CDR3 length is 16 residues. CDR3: CASSPPNNRGVSPLHF. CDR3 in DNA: TGTGCCAGCTCACCACCGAATAACAGGGGTGTATCACCCCTCCACTTT.

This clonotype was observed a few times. For the CDR3, the DNA is TGTGCCAGCAGCCGACAGGGGGCCGCGGATCAGCCCCAGCATTTT. Translated: CASSRQGAADQPQHF. The chain recombines TRBV5-5 with TRBJ1-5; 10 bases are shared with TRBD1. Germline V gene data show CDR1 as SGHKS and CDR2 as YYEKEE (reference sequence). This CDR3 contains 15 residues. V lost 4 bases to trimming and J lost 5 bases; unmatched junction nucleotides: 6.

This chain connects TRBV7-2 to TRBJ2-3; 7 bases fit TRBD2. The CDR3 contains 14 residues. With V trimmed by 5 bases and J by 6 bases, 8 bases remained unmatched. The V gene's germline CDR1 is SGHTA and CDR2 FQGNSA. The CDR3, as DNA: TGTGCCAGCAGCCCAAGAGCGGGGACCGATACGCAGTATTTT. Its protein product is CASSPRAGTDTQYF.